This T cell receptor beta chain derives from a study of blood T cell repertoires in COVID-19. The repertoire was sequenced with immunoSEQ multiplex PCR; TCRdb's copy has only in-frame clones and lacks some. The repertoire includes a few hundred thousand clones, around four fifths of them detected once, and about 5.4% sits in the top ten. Trimming took 5 bases from V and 4 from J; bases not matched to a gene: 9. Germline lookup yields CDR1 LGHNA and CDR2 YSLEER. This CDR3 is 15 amino acids long. The genes are TRBV4-3 and TRBJ2-3; TRBD2 aligns across 7 bases. The sequenced material came from PBMCs or T cells enriched from blood (not recorded which). This clonotype was sampled from a woman aged 50 to 60 who had recovered from COVID-19. CDR3 sequence: CASSSQVGGADTQYF. The DNA of the CDR3 is TGCGCCAGCAGCTCACAGGTGGGGGGGGCAGATACGCAGTATTTT.